This T cell receptor (beta chain) came from a study of cytomegalovirus exposure and HLA in healthy donors. Study information: A later analysis reported the 100 to 150 validation repertoires used the same platform as the roughly 700 first-cohort repertoires. General study results and limits: Testing in vitro showed a few CMV-associated chains specific for CMV antigens. About 180 TCR beta chains were listed as cytomegalovirus-associated.

The table came from immunoSEQ multiplex PCR; TCRdb's copy has only in-frame clones and leaves some out. The data hold fewer than 200,000 clones, with approximately 86% observed a single time. The germline V gene encodes CDR1 PRHDT and CDR2 FYEKMQ (reference sequence). The length of the CDR3 is 16 residues. Trimming cost V 4 bases and J 7 bases, with 20 bases left between them. As for this clone: Its specificity is not known.

The sequence was collected from a man aged 25 to 45 in good health and CMV-seropositive. V gene TRBV13 combines with J gene TRBJ1-3, with D perhaps TRBD1 (5 bases). What was sequenced was PBMCs. The CDR3 coding sequence is TGTGCCAGCAGCTCAACTCCTGACAGCCTCCGGAACACCATATATTTT. Encoded protein: CASSSTPDSLRNTIYF. The full variable domain, with the rest looked up from reference TRBV13 and TRBJ1-3, is AAGVIQSPRHLIKEKRETATLKCYPIPRHDTVYWYQQGPGQDPQFLISFYEKMQSDKGSIPDRFSAQQFSDYHSELNMSSLELGDSALYFCASSSTPDSLRNTIYFGEGSWLTVV.